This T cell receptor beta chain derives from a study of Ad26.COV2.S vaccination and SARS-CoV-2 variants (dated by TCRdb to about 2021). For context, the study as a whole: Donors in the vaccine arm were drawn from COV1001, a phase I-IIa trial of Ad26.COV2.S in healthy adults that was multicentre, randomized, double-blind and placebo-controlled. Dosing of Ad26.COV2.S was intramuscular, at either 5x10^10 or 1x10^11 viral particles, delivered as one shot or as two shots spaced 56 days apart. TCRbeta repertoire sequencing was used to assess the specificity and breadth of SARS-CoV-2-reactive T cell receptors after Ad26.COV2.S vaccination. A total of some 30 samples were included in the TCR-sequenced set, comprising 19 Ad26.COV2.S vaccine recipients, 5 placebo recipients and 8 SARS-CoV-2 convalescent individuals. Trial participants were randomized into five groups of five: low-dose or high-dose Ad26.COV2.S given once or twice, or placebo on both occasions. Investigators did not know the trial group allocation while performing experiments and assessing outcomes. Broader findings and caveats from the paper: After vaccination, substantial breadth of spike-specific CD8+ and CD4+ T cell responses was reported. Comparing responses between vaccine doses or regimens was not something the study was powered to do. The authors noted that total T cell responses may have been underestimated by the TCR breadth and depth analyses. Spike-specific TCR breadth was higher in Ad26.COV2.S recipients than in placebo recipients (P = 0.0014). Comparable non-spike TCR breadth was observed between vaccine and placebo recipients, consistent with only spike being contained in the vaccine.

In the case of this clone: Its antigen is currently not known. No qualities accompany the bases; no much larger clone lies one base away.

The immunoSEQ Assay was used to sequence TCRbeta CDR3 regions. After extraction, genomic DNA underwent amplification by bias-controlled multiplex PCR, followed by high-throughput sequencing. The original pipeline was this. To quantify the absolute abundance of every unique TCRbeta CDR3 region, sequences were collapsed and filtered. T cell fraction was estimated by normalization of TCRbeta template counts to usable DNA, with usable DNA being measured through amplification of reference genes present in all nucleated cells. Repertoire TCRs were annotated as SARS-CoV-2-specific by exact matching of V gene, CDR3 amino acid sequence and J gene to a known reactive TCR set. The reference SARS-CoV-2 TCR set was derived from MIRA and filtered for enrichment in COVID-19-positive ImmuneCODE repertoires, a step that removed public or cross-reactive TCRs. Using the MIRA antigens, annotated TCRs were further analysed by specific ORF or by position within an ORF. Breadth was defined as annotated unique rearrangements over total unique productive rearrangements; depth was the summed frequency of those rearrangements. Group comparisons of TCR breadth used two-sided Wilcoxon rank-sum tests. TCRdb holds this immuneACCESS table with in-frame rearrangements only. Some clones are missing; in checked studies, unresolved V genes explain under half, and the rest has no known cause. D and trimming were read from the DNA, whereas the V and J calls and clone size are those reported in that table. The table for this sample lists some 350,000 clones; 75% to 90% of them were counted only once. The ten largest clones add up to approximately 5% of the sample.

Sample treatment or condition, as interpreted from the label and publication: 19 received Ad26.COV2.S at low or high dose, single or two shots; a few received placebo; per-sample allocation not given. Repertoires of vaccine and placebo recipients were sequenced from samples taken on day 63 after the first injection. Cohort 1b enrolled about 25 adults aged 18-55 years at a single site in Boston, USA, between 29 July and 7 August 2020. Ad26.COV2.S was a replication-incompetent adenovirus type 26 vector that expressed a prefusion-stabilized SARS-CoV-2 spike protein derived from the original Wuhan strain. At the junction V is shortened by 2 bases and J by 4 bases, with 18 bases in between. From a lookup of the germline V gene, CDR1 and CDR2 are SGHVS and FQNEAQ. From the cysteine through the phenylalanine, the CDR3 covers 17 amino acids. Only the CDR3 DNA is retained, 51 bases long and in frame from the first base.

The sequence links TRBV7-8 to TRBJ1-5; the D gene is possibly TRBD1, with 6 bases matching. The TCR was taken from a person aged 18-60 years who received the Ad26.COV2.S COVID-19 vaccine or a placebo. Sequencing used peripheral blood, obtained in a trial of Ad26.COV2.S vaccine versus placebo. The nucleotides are TGTGCCAGCAGCTTATGGTTGGTGGACAGATTGAATCAGCCCCAGCATTTT. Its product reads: CASSLWLVDRLNQPQHF.